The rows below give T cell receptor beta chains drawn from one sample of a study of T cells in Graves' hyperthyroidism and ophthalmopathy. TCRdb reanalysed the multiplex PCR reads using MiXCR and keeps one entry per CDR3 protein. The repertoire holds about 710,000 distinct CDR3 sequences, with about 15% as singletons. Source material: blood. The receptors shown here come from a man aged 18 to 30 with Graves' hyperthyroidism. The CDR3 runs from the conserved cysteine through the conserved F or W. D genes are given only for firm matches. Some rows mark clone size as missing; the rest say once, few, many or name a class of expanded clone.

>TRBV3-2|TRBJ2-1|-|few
CASSQDLGAAYNEQFF
TGTGCCAGCAGCCAAGATTTGGGGGCAGCTTACAATGAGCAGTTCTTC
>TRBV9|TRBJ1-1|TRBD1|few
CAGSDGQGDWTEAFF
TGTGCCGGCAGCGACGGACAGGGAGATTGGACTGAAGCTTTCTTT
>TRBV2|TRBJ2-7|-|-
CASSQVVRSSYEQYF
TGTGCCAGCAGCCAAGTTGTACGGAGCTCCTACGAGCAGTACTTC
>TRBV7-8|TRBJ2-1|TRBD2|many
CASSPLGGEDINEQFF
TGTGCCAGCAGCCCCCTCGGGGGGGAGGACATCAATGAGCAGTTCTTC
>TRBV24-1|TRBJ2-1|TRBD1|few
CATSEPRPQGVTNEQFF
TGTGCCACCAGTGAGCCGCGGCCCCAGGGGGTCACCAATGAGCAGTTCTTC
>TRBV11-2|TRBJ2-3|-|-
CASSPGGGGRADTQYF
TGTGCCAGCAGCCCAGGGGGCGGCGGGAGGGCAGATACGCAGTATTTT
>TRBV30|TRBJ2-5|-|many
CAWSGTPLGEETQYF
TGTGCCTGGAGTGGGACACCACTAGGCGAAGAGACCCAGTACTTC
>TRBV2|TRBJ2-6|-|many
CASSETSITGSGANVLTF
TGTGCCAGCAGTGAAACCTCGATTACAGGGTCTGGGGCCAACGTCCTGACTTTC
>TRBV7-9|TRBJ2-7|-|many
CASSPPGDSEQYF
TGTGCCAGCAGCCCACCGGGGGACAGCGAGCAGTACTTC
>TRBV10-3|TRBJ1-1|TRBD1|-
CAISGRQGKDTEAFF
TGTGCCATCAGTGGAAGACAGGGGAAGGACACTGAAGCTTTCTTT
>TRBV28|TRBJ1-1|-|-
CASSLPTTGGNTEAFF
TGTGCCAGCAGTTTGCCTACTACAGGCGGTAACACTGAAGCTTTCTTT
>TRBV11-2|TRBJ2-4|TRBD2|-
CASSTTTSGRKNIQYF
TGTGCCAGCAGCACCACGACTAGCGGGCGTAAAAACATTCAGTACTTC
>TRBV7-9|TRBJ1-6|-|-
CASSSPPEGVSYNSPLHF
TGTGCCAGCAGCTCACCCCCCGAGGGGGTATCCTATAATTCACCCCTCCACTTT
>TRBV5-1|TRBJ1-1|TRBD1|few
CASSLVPGQGSEAEAFF
TGCGCCAGCAGCTTGGTCCCGGGACAGGGATCGGAAGCTGAAGCTTTCTTT
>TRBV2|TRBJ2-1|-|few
CASRVLGAHYNEQFF
TGTGCCAGCAGAGTTCTGGGGGCCCATTACAATGAGCAGTTCTTC
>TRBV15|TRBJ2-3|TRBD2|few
CATSPISGGITDTQYF
TGTGCCACCAGCCCAATTAGCGGGGGGATTACAGATACGCAGTATTTT
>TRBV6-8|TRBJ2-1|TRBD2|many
CASRETSGQLRVNEQFF
TGTGCCAGCAGAGAGACTAGCGGACAACTACGGGTCAATGAGCAGTTCTTC
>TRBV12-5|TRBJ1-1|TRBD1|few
CASGLRGDSEAFF
TGTGCTAGTGGTTTGAGAGGGGACAGTGAAGCTTTCTTT
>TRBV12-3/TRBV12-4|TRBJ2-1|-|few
CASRQSNEQSF
TGTGCCAGCCGTCAGAGCAATGAGCAGTCCTTC
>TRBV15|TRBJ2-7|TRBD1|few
CATSADRGTYEQYF
TGTGCCACCAGTGCGGACAGGGGGACCTACGAGCAGTACTTC
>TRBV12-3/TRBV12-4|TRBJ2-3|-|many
CASSSRPGVSTDTQYF
TGTGCCAGCAGTTCCCGGCCAGGGGTCAGCACAGATACGCAGTATTTT
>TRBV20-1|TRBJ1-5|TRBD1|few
CSARDPRDRAQPQHF
TGCAGTGCTAGAGATCCCCGGGACAGGGCTCAGCCCCAGCATTTT
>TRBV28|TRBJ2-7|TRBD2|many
CASSPTGGSYEQYF
TGTGCCAGCAGCCCGACGGGGGGATCCTACGAGCAGTACTTC
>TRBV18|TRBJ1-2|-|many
CASSPGSKYDYTF
TGTGCCAGCTCACCAGGTAGTAAATATGACTACACCTTC
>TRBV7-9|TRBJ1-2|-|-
CASSPEGSRGYTF
TGTGCCAGCAGCCCCGAGGGGAGTCGGGGCTACACCTTC
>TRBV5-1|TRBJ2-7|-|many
CASSFRREQYF
TGCGCCAGCAGCTTTAGACGGGAGCAGTACTTC
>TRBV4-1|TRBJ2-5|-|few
CASSQFEGRGETQYF
TGCGCCAGCAGCCAATTTGAGGGTCGTGGGGAGACCCAGTACTTC
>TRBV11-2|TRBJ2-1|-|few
CASSLNIRLTNEQFF
TGTGCCAGCAGCTTAAATATTAGATTAACGAATGAGCAGTTCTTC
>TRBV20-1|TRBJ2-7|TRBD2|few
CSARTSGRPRNEQYF
TGCAGCGCCCGGACTAGCGGGAGGCCGCGGAACGAGCAGTACTTC
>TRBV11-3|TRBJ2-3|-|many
CASSLRVVTDTQYF
TGTGCCAGCAGCCTGAGGGTTGTCACAGATACGCAGTATTTT
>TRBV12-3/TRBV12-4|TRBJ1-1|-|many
CASSLARGEAFF
TGTGCCAGCAGTTTAGCGCGGGGGGAAGCTTTCTTT
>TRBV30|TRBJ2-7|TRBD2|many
CAWSRLAGVSEQYF
TGTGCCTGGAGTAGACTAGCGGGAGTCAGCGAGCAGTACTTC
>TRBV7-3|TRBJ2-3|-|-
CASSLAASRDTQYF
TGTGCCAGCAGCTTAGCGGCATCAAGAGATACGCAGTATTTT
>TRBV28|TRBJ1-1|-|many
CASSLRGRTMNTEAFF
TGTGCCAGCAGTTTAAGAGGCAGGACTATGAACACTGAAGCTTTCTTT
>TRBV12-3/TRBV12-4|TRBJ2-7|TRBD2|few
CASYGEGLYEQYF
TGTGCCTCTTACGGGGAGGGCCTTTACGAGCAGTACTTC